One sample yielded the 5 T cell receptor beta chains listed below, sequenced in a study of T-cell reconstitution after alpha-beta-depleted transplantation in children. For TCRbeta, the library was prepared with unique molecular identifiers. TCRdb called the PCR reads again in MiXCR, with one record for every CDR3 protein. The sample includes about 270,000 distinct CDR3 sequences, 9.9% of them seen just once. The specimen comprised PBMCs from the stem cell graft donor, sampled from the stem cell graft. These receptors all stem from a human donor who donated a stem cell graft to a child with SCID.

This clonotype was seen a few times. This chain uses TRBV7-6 with TRBJ1-6, with 8 bases identical to TRBD1. The length of the CDR3 is 15 residues. The junction had 3 bases not matched to a gene; V was cut back by 1 base and J by 7 bases. CDR1 is SGHVS and CDR2 is FNYEAQ in the germline V gene. The CDR3 here is CASSLGTGKNSPLHF. CDR3 in DNA: TGTGCCAGCAGCTTAGGGACAGGGAAGAATTCACCCCTCCACTTT.

The gene calls are TRBV24-1 and TRBJ2-1, with a weak D call TRBD2 (6 bases). Germline loops: CDR1 KGHDR, CDR2 SFDVKD. CDR3 length: 14 amino acids. Trimming cost V 3 bases and J 10 bases, with 15 bases left between them. The CDR3 DNA sequence: TGTGCCACCAGTGATCCTGCGGGGACTTTCGAGCAGTTCTTC. The encoded protein is CATSDPAGTFEQFF.

This clonotype was seen ten or more times. The rearrangement links TRBV29-1 to TRBJ2-5; 9 bases map to TRBD1. This CDR3 is 12 amino acids long. Trimming removed 3 bases from V and 9 bases from J; junction bases left unmatched: 5. Germline CDR1 and CDR2: SQVTM and ANQGSEA. The CDR3 is CSVEWTGVSQYF. CDR3 sequence (DNA): TGCAGCGTTGAGTGGACAGGGGTCTCCCAGTACTTC.

This clonotype was picked up many times. The V and J genes are TRBV24-1 and TRBJ2-5; possibly TRBD1 or TRBD2 for D (5 bases each). The germline gives CDR1 KGHDR, CDR2 SFDVKD. The CDR3 covers 14 residues. Trimming took 3 bases from V and 4 from J, leaving 11 bases between them. The CDR3 here is CATSDGTWGETQYF. The CDR3 nucleotides are TGTGCCACCAGTGATGGGACCTGGGGAGAGACCCAGTACTTC.

The V and J genes are TRBV6-2 or TRBV6-3 and TRBJ2-1; TRBD1 agrees at 7 bases. The CDR3 is made up of 11 amino acids. The germline V gene has CDR1 MNHEY and CDR2 SVGEGT. Trimming took 6 bases from V and 14 from J; bases not matched to a gene: 7. The DNA of the CDR3 is TGTGCCAGCAGCGAGGGGACAGCAGAGTTCTTC. It translates to CASSEGTAEFF.